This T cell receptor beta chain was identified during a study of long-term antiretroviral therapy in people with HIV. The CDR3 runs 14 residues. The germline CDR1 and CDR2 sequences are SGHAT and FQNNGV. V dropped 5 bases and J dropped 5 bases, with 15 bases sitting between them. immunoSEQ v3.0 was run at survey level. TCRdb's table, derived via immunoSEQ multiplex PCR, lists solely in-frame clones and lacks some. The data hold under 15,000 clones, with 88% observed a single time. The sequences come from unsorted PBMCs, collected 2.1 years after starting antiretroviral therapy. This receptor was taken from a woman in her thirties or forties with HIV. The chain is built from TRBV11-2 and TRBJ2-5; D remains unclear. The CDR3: CASSKGPSPETQYF. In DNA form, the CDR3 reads TGTGCCAGCAGCAAAGGGCCGTCCCCGGAGACCCAGTACTTC.